This T cell receptor beta chain originates from a study of blood T cell repertoires in COVID-19. About the study: Sites in the United States, Italy and Spain provided acute and convalescent COVID-19 samples. From T cells, B-cell-depleted T cells, or PBMCs came the material, which was cDNA or gDNA.

Original methodology: Reference gene primer amplification in the assay estimated nucleated cell counts. Sequencing was performed with immunoSEQ multiplex PCR; in TCRdb, only in-frame clones are kept and a portion is missing. V and J calls and clone size are copied from that table; D and trimming were computed from the DNA. This sample has some 140,000 clones; approximately 90% occur once, and the top ten carry roughly 18%. Per the germline V gene, CDR1 is SGHVS and CDR2 is FQNEAQ. This CDR3 is built from 15 residues. J lost 7 bases, V lost 5 bases, and 9 bases had no gene match. The V and J genes are TRBV7-8 and TRBJ1-4; 8 bases line up with TRBD1. Sequencing was done on a sample of peripheral blood. This receptor was taken from a man in his fifties with active or convalescent COVID-19. The CDR3 nucleotides read TGTGCCAGCAGCCTTCGGACAGGGATTAGTGAAAAACTGTTTTTT. Amino acids: CASSLRTGISEKLFF.